This TCR beta chain was obtained from a study of cytomegalovirus exposure and HLA in healthy donors. V lost 0 bases and J lost 7, with 12 bases in between. Germline assignment: CDR1 ENHRY and CDR2 SYGVKD. This CDR3 is built from 14 residues. PCR amplification relied on 60 Vbeta primers (plus 13 Jbeta primers). The assay was immunoSEQ multiplex PCR, and TCRdb's table has in-frame clones only and misses some. The data contain about 160,000 clones, under 80% of them singletons. The sequencing sample was made of PBMCs. V is TRBV10-3 and J is TRBJ1-1; perhaps TRBD1 as D (5 bases). The source of this sequence is a female donor in good health and CMV-seronegative. The CDR3 coding sequence is TGTGCCATCAGTGAGTCTAGTGGGGGAGGTGAAGCTTTCTTT. Translated: CAISESSGGGEAFF.